This TCR beta chain is from a study of T-cell memory formation after mild COVID-19. The CDR3 runs to 16 residues. V was cut by 4 bases and J by 1 base, with 18 bases left in between. Germline V gene data show CDR1 as SGHRS and CDR2 as YFSETQ. TCRdb re-analysed the 5' RACE reads in MiXCR, keeping a single row per CDR3 protein. Of around 250,000 distinct CDR3 sequences in the sample, 15% to 17% were seen once. This clonotype originated in an adult woman who had mild COVID-19 (a few samples of this study predate the infection). Cell type and time point are not known. The sample comprised PBMCs or a T cell subset sorted from them (not recorded which). The rearrangement uses TRBV5-1 and TRBJ2-7; D is possibly TRBD2 (6 bases). The CDR3 sequence: CASSLSGGAKSYEQYF. The CDR3 nucleotides are TGCGCCAGCAGCCTCTCCGGAGGGGCCAAATCCTACGAGCAGTACTTC. Supplemented by reference TRBV5-1 and TRBJ2-7, the full variable domain reads KAGVTQTPRYLIKTRGQQVTLSCSPISGHRSVSWYQQTPGQGLQFLFEYFSETQRNKGNFPGRFSGRQFSNSRSEMNVSTLELGDSALYLCASSLSGGAKSYEQYFGPGTRLTVT.